The 21 T cell receptor beta chains presented below share a single source sample, sequenced in a study of blood T cells in healthy people across ages. Through a sample-barcoded 5' primer and a J-beta primer mix, a second PCR was run for 7 to 11 cycles. TCRdb re-derived calls from the 5' RACE reads in MiXCR, one entry per CDR3 protein. The data show 1.5 million to 2 million distinct CDR3 sequences, roughly 50% seen once. Sequencing input: blood. Receptor source: a woman aged 40 to 50 in good health.

The chain combines TRBV29-1 with TRBJ2-1; 9 nucleotides agree with TRBD2. The germline CDR1 and CDR2 sequences are SQVTM and ANQGSEA. With V trimmed by 8 bases and J by 7 bases, 9 bases remained unmatched. The CDR3 totals 13 residues. As DNA, the CDR3 is TGCAGCTCCCTAGGGCTAGCGGGGAATGAGCAGTTCTTC. Translation gives CSSLGLAGNEQFF.

The chain joins TRBV4-1 to TRBJ1-1; a possible D gene is TRBD1 (5 bases). The CDR3 contains 15 residues. The germline V and J ends were trimmed by 2 bases and 0 bases, with 10 bases remaining between them. CDR1 and CDR2 (germline): MGHRA, YSYEKL. CDR3 nucleotides: TGCGCCAGCAGCCAATGGTTACAGGTGAACACTGAAGCTTTCTTT. It codes for CASSQWLQVNTEAFF.

CDR3 nucleotide sequence: TGTGCCAGCAGCTTAGATAGCAGTGTTGAGCAGTACTTC. Residues: CASSLDSSVEQYF. The V gene is TRBV7-2, the J gene TRBJ2-7, with no clear D. Germline V gene sequence: CDR1 SGHTA, CDR2 FQGNSA. CDR3 length: 13 residues. V lost 1 base to trimming and J lost 7 bases, with 11 bases between them.

The sample holds one count of this clonotype. The chain is built from TRBV24-1 and TRBJ2-3; 9 bases map to TRBD1. Per the germline V gene, CDR1 is KGHDR and CDR2 is SFDVKD. This CDR3 spans 16 amino acids. After removal of 2 bases from V and 2 bases from J, the junction contained 4 bases not matched to a gene. The CDR3 nucleotides are TGTGCCACCAGTGATTCGGACAGGGGATACACAGATACGCAGTATTTT. Residues: CATSDSDRGYTDTQYF.

This clonotype has a single count. The gene calls are TRBV6-5 and TRBJ2-4, with 8 positions matching TRBD1. Losses at the gene ends were 6 bases for V and 7 bases for J; bases not matched to a gene: 8. The CDR3 contains 14 residues. CDR1 is MNHEY and CDR2 is SVGAGI in the germline V gene. The CDR3 loop is CASRDGQGWNIQYF. The CDR3 DNA reads as TGTGCCAGCAGAGACGGACAGGGTTGGAACATTCAGTACTTC.

This rearrangement joins TRBV24-1 to TRBJ2-1; a possible D gene is TRBD1 (5 bases). Gene TRBJ2-7 matches the end of the DNA better, so the J call may be wrong. The germline gives CDR1 KGHDR, CDR2 SFDVKD. The CDR3 is made up of 15 amino acids. The CDR3, as DNA: TGTGCCACCAGCATAAAAACAGGCTCCTACAATGAGCAGTACTTC. This translates into CATSIKTGSYNEQYF.

The V and J genes are TRBV4-1 and TRBJ2-5; 8 nucleotides match TRBD2. CDR3 size: 18 residues. CDR1 MGHRA and CDR2 YSYEKL come from the germline V gene. J lost 11 bases, V lost 3 bases, and 23 bases had no gene match. The CDR3 sequence is CASSHALAPGLGFREQYF. CDR3 bases: TGCGCCAGCAGCCACGCCCTAGCCCCGGGACTAGGTTTTCGAGAGCAGTACTTC.

The chain employs TRBV27 and TRBJ2-1, with TRBD2 matching over 14 bases. Germline V gene data show CDR1 as MNHEY and CDR2 as SMNVEV (reference sequence). Trimming at V came to 5 bases and at J to 1 base, leaving 10 bases not matched to a gene. The CDR3 consists of 19 residues. The CDR3 spells CASSIRLAGGPNSYNEQFF. The CDR3, as DNA: TGTGCCAGCAGTATCCGACTAGCGGGGGGGCCGAATTCCTACAATGAGCAGTTCTTC.

V usage is TRBV20-1 and J usage is TRBJ1-4; TRBD1 might be the D (6 bases). The CDR3 consists of 14 residues. CDR1 and CDR2 (germline): DFQATT, SNEGSKA (reference sequence). Deletions cut 0 bases from V and 7 bases from J, with 12 bases between. CDR3 loop: CSARDGGPSEKLFF. The CDR3 DNA sequence: TGCAGTGCTAGAGATGGGGGGCCCAGTGAAAAACTGTTTTTT.

The rearrangement links TRBV6-2 or TRBV6-3 to TRBJ1-1; possibly TRBD1 for D (6 bases). Trimming took 7 bases from V and 4 from J, leaving 19 bases between them. The germline V gene has CDR1 MNHEY and CDR2 SVGEGT. CDR3 length: 15 amino acids. The CDR3 here is CASNNPGAQGTEAFF. The DNA of the CDR3 is TGTGCCAGCAACAACCCGGGGGCCCAGGGCACTGAAGCTTTCTTT.

The J gene is TRBJ1-5, the V gene TRBV20-1; 7 bases are a match to TRBD1. Germline lookup yields CDR1 DFQATT and CDR2 SNEGSKA (reference sequence). V gave up 0 bases and J gave up 3 bases; unmatched junction bases: 5. The CDR3 consists of 15 residues. The CDR3 DNA is TGCAGTGCTAGAGAGGGACAGAGCCACAATCAGCCCCAGCATTTT. Translating it yields CSAREGQSHNQPQHF.

This clonotype was observed many times. The chain joins TRBV29-1 to TRBJ2-7; no definite D call. Per germline, CDR1 SQVTM and CDR2 ANQGSEA. This CDR3 comprises 13 residues. V gave up 1 base and J gave up 5 bases, with 12 bases separating them. DNA for the CDR3: TGCAGCGTTGAAGTATTCGGACCAAACGAGCAGTACTTC. Translated: CSVEVFGPNEQYF.

This CDR3 is CASSELGPYSNQPQHF. The CDR3, as DNA: TGTGCCAGCAGTGAGCTTGGACCCTATAGCAATCAGCCCCAGCATTTT. The chain joins TRBV6-1 to TRBJ1-5; D not certain. CDR1 and CDR2 (germline): MNHNS, SASEGT. The CDR3 contains 16 residues. With 3 bases removed from V and 0 bases from J, the gap between germline ends came to 12 bases.

The chain employs TRBV5-1 and TRBJ1-1; D call uncertain. The V end lost 2 bases, the J end lost 4 bases, and 18 bases lay between the germline ends. Per germline, CDR1 SGHRS and CDR2 YFSETQ. The CDR3 is 16 amino acids. As DNA, the CDR3 is TGCGCCAGCAGCTTAATTTCCACATACTCGGGCACTGAAGCTTTCTTT. Translated, it gives CASSLISTYSGTEAFF. The variable domain in full, with the rest retrieved from reference TRBV5-1 and TRBJ1-1, is KAGVTQTPRYLIKTRGQQVTLSCSPISGHRSVSWYQQTPGQGLQFLFEYFSETQRNKGNFPGRFSGRQFSNSRSEMNVSTLELGDSALYLCASSLISTYSGTEAFFGQGTRLTVV.

The table lists this clonotype with a few counts. The rearrangement uses TRBV5-1 and TRBJ2-4; weak D call: TRBD1 (5 bases). This CDR3 region has 14 residues. Trimming shortened V by 0 bases and J by 5 bases, and 9 bases separated the two germline ends. From germline, CDR1 is SGHRS and CDR2 YFSETQ. CDR3 bases: TGCGCCAGCAGCTTGGGCAGGGTCGAAAACATTCAGTACTTC. It specifies CASSLGRVENIQYF.

The J gene is TRBJ1-1, the V gene TRBV5-1; no clear D gene. The CDR3 has 15 residues. Germline CDR1 is SGHRS and CDR2 is YFSETQ. Trimming shortened V by 0 bases and J by 0 bases, and 9 bases separated the two germline ends. The CDR3 DNA is TGCGCCAGCAGCTTGGCCGATCGGATGAACACTGAAGCTTTCTTT. Protein: CASSLADRMNTEAFF.

This chain links TRBV6-6 with TRBJ2-1; 8 nucleotides agree with TRBD2. V was clipped by 6 bases and J by 7 bases; unmatched bases: 11. This CDR3 has 15 amino acids. In germline, CDR1 is MNHNY, CDR2 SVGAGI (reference sequence). The CDR3 sequence is CASRGPGLEGNEQFF. The CDR3 DNA reads TGTGCCAGCAGGGGCCCGGGACTAGAAGGTAATGAGCAGTTCTTC.

This clonotype turned up a few times. The rearrangement links TRBV12-3 or TRBV12-4 to TRBJ2-4; TRBD1 might be the D (6 bases). The CDR3 runs to 16 residues. V lost 5 bases, J lost 2 bases, and 16 bases lay in between. CDR3 in DNA: TGTGCCAGCAGTCGCACAGGGAGTAGAACCAAAAACATTCAGTACTTC. It translates to CASSRTGSRTKNIQYF.

This clonotype appeared a single time. One end of the junction varies from germline; a read error may be responsible. The chain joins TRBV28 to TRBJ1-4, with D maybe TRBD1 (5 bases). The CDR3 extends over 14 amino acids. Germline CDR1 MDHEN, CDR2 SYDVKM. CDR3 region: CASSFQGTNGKLFF. For the CDR3, the DNA is TGTGCCAGCAGTTTCCAGGGAACTAATGGAAAACTGTTTTTT.

The V call is TRBV10-3, the J call TRBJ2-3, with TRBD2 matching over 9 bases. CDR3 length equals 16 residues. Looked up from germline, CDR1 is ENHRY and CDR2 is SYGVKD. After removal of 10 bases from V and 4 bases from J, the junction contained 15 bases not matched to a gene. The chain's CDR3 is CATHQSSGGVADTQYF. CDR3 nucleotide sequence: TGTGCCACCCACCAGAGTAGCGGGGGTGTCGCAGATACGCAGTATTTT.

The chain links TRBV5-1 to TRBJ2-1; possible D gene TRBD2, 6 bases. Germline V gene data show CDR1 as SGHRS and CDR2 as YFSETQ. V was cut by 4 bases and J by 4 bases, with 15 bases left in between. The CDR3 is 15 residues long. CDR3: CASSPVRGEYNEQFF. The CDR3 nucleotides are TGCGCCAGCAGCCCCGTGCGGGGCGAATACAATGAGCAGTTCTTC. Full variable domain (outside the CDR3, taken from reference TRBV5-1 and TRBJ2-1): KAGVTQTPRYLIKTRGQQVTLSCSPISGHRSVSWYQQTPGQGLQFLFEYFSETQRNKGNFPGRFSGRQFSNSRSEMNVSTLELGDSALYLCASSPVRGEYNEQFFGPGTRLTVL.